This T cell receptor (beta chain) was sequenced in a study of tumor and adjacent non-tumor tissue in lung cancer. No cell sorting was done before RNA was extracted from the tissue. More than 3 cm separated this lung sample from the edge of the tumor. Germline V gives CDR1 SGHRS, CDR2 YFSETQ. The CDR3 contains 15 residues. TCRbeta libraries were built with three rounds of nested PCR, modified from ARM-PCR. Via MiXCR, TCRdb re-called the multiplex PCR reads, giving one row per CDR3 protein. The sample lists 98,000 or so distinct CDR3 sequences, 80% seen once, with 30% in the top ten. The source of this sequence is a man in his 60s with small cell lung cancer. Sequencing used distant non-tumor lung tissue. The chain links TRBV5-1 to TRBJ2-3, with 7 bases that match TRBD1. Here the CDR3 DNA reads TGCGCTAGTAACCCAGTTGGACAGGTCACGGATACGCAGTATTTT. Its protein is CASNPVGQVTDTQYF. Looking up the rest from reference TRBV5-1 and TRBJ2-3 gives the full variable domain: KAGVTQTPRYLIKTRGQQVTLSCSPISGHRSVSWYQQTPGQGLQFLFEYFSETQRNKGNFPGRFSGRQFSNSRSEMNVSTLELGDSALYLCASNPVGQVTDTQYFGPGTRLTVL.